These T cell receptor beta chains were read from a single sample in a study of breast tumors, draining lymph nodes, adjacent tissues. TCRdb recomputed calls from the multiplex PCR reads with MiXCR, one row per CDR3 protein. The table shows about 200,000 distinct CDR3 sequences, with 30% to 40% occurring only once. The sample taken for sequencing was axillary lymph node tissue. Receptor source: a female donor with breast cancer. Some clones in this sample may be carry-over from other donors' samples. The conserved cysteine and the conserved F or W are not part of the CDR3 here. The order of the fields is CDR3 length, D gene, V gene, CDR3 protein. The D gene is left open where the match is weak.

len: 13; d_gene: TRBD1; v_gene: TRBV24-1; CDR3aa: ATSDIRTGTDTQY
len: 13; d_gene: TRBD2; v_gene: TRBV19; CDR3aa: ASSQMTSGGYEQY
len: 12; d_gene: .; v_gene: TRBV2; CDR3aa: ASSEAGLLVEQY
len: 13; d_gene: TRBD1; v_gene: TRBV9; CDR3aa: ASSVEGAEYNEQF
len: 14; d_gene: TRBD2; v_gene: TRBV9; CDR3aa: ASSPGGGGATETQY
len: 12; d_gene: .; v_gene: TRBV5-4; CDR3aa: ASSLHDGTYEQY
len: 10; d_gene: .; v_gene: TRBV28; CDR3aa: ASSLGHGEQY
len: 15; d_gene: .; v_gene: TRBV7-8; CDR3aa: ASSLDLPGHQQEPQY
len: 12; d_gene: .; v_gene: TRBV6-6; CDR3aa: ASSLVQGLSGYT
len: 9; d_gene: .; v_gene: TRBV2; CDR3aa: ASSVAGEAF
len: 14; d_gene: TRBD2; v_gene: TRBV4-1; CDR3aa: ASSPLTSGENNEQF
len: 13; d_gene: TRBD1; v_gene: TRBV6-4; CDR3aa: ASRDRASQNYGYT
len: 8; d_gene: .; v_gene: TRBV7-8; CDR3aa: ASPRGEQF
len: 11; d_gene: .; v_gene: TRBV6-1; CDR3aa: ASSLTAKNIQY
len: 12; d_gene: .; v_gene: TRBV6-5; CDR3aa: ASRPLGGYNEQF
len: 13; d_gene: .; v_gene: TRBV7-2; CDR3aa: ASSFRAPGTDTQY
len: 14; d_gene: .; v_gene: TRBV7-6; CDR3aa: ASTQGPYSGANVLT
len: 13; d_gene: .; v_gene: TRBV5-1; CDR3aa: ASGLQQGTQNEQF
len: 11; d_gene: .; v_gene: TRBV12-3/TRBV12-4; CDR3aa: ASGQPNNEKLF
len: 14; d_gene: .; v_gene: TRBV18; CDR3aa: ASSLGTRGSGNTIY
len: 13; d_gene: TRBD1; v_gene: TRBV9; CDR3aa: ASSSTGGADSPLH
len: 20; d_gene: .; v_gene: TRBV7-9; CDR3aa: ASSSFYICSARVGAGGPEQY
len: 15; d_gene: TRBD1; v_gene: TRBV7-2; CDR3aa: ASSLAGTGPFNQPQH
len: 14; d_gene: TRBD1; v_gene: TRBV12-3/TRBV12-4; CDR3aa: ASSFRQGTMNTEAF
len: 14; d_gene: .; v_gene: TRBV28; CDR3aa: ASSSAGTVVYNEQF
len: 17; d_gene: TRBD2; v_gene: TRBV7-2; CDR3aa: ASSLVGTSGRAGTDTQY
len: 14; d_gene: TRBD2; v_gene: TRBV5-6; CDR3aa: ASSRRTSGSPYEQY
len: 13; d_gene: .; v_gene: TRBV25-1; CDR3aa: ASRAPLGYGSEQY
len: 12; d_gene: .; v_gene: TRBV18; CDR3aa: ASSPQRGYNEQF